These 6 T cell receptor beta chains share one sample of origin, sequenced in a study of shared clonotypes between healthy human individuals. CD45RO-negative CD8 cells positively selected for CCR7 made up the naive population, which excluded terminally differentiated effector memory CD45RA+ cells. Some clones are missing from TCRdb's copy, which holds only in-frame ones; the method was immunoSEQ multiplex PCR. Altogether about 2.2 million clones are present, 85% to 95% being singletons, with the ten largest covering more than 1.5%. The material sequenced was naive CD8+ T cells from PBMCs. These receptors were taken from a man aged 18 to 35 in good health. Some clones in this sample may be carry-over from other donors' samples.

The chain employs TRBV10-1 and TRBJ2-7; 7 nucleotides align to TRBD2. With 5 bases clipped from V and 6 bases from J, the junction kept 7 bases outside the gene matches. From germline, CDR1 is WNHNN and CDR2 SYGVQD (reference sequence). The CDR3 is 13 amino acids. The CDR3 region is CASSPLAASEQYF. The CDR3 nucleotides are TGCGCCAGCAGTCCCCTAGCGGCGAGCGAGCAGTACTTC.

CDR3 amino acids: CASSQGTGSNEQYF. The CDR3 DNA follows: TGCGCCAGCAGCCAAGGGACAGGGAGTAACGAGCAGTACTTC. This sequence joins TRBV4-1 and TRBJ2-7; 8 bases align to TRBD1. The V gene's germline CDR1 is MGHRA and CDR2 YSYEKL. This CDR3 is built from 14 residues. V lost 1 base to trimming and J lost 5 bases; unmatched junction nucleotides: 4.

The CDR3 loop is CASSLKEPSGSQYEQYF. DNA of the CDR3: TGCGCCAGCAGCTTAAAGGAGCCTAGCGGGAGCCAGTACGAGCAGTACTTC. V usage is TRBV4-1 and J usage is TRBJ2-7; the match to TRBD2 covers 10 bases. After removal of 5 bases from V and 4 bases from J, the junction contained 14 bases not matched to a gene. This CDR3 region has 17 residues. Germline V gene lookup returns CDR1 MGHRA and CDR2 YSYEKL.

This clone was recorded a few times. This specimen includes other DNA sequences encoding the same CDR3. The chain recombines TRBV29-1 with TRBJ1-1; no clear D. The CDR3 consists of 14 residues. In germline, CDR1 is SQVTM, CDR2 ANQGSEA. The V end lost 2 bases, the J end lost 0 bases, and 10 bases lay between the germline ends. CDR3 sequence: CSVEQAFMNTEAFF. DNA of the CDR3: TGCAGCGTTGAACAGGCGTTCATGAACACTGAAGCTTTCTTT.

The genes are TRBV14 and TRBJ1-4; possible D gene TRBD1, 6 bases. Trimming pared 3 bases from V and 8 bases from J, leaving 16 bases between. The CDR3 runs to 15 residues. Germline values: CDR1 SGHDN, CDR2 FVKESK. The CDR3: CASSHLTGRDEKLFF. As DNA, the CDR3 is TGTGCCAGCAGCCATTTAACAGGGAGAGACGAAAAACTGTTTTTT.

The chain is built from TRBV5-6 and TRBJ1-6; D is unresolved. V was trimmed by 2 bases and J by 9 bases, leaving 3 bases between them. The CDR3 runs to 11 residues. In germline, CDR1 is SGHDT, CDR2 YYEEEE. The CDR3 sequence is CASSFISPLHF. The DNA for the CDR3 is TGTGCCAGCAGCTTTATTTCACCCCTCCACTTT.